This TCR beta chain was identified during a study of T cell repertoires in cytomegalovirus infection. TCRdb independently ran MiXCR on the reads; one entry per CDR3 protein. Counted here are around 570,000 distinct CDR3 sequences, about 39% occurring once; the ten biggest clones make up 48%. CDR3 length: 14 amino acids. Deletions cut 1 base from V and 6 bases from J, with 11 bases between. Germline V gives CDR1 LGHNA, CDR2 YNFKEQ. This clonotype was detected only a few times. The antigen remains unidentified. This clonotype was obtained from a human donor in good health (CMV status not recorded). Some clones in this sample may be carry-over from other donors' samples. The chain carries TRBV4-2 and TRBJ2-3; TRBD2 might be the D (6 bases). The material was cultured PBMCs, obtained from culture after CMV antigen stimulation. In nucleotides, the CDR3 is TGTGCCAGCAGCCAAGGACTAGACGGCGATACGCAGTATTTT. Protein product: CASSQGLDGDTQYF.